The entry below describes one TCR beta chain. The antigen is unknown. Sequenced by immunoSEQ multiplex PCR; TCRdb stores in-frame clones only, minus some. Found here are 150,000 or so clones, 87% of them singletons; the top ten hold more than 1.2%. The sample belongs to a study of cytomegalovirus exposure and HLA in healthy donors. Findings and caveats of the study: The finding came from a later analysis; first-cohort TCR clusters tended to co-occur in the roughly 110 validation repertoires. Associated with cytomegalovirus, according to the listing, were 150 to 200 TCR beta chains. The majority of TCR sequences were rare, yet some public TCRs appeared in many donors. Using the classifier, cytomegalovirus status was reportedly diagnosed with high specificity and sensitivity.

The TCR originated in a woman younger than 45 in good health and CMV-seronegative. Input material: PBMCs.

CDR3 residues: CASSVASGVSTDTQYF. The CDR3 coding sequence is TGTGCCAGCAGCGTAGCTAGCGGGGTGAGCACAGATACGCAGTATTTT. The gene calls are TRBV9 and TRBJ2-3; 9 nucleotides agree with TRBD2. The length of the CDR3 is 16 residues. V shed 0 bases, J shed 0 bases, and the junction held 2 bases outside the gene matches. Germline CDR1 is SGDLS and CDR2 is YYNGEE.